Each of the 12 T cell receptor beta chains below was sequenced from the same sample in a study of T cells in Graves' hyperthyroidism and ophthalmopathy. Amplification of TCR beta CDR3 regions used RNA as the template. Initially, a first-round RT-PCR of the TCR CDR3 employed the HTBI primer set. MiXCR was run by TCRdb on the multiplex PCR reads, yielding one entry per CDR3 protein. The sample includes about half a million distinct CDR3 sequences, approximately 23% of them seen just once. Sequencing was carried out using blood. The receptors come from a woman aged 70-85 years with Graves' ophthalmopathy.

CDR3 region: CASSPRQGTNTGELFF. DNA of the CDR3: TGTGCCAGCAGTCCCCGACAGGGAACGAACACCGGGGAGCTGTTTTTT. The chain joins TRBV28 to TRBJ2-2, with 7 bases that match TRBD1. CDR1 is MDHEN, CDR2 SYDVKM, per germline. V shed 5 bases and J 0 bases; nucleotides not matched to a gene: 6. The CDR3 runs to 16 residues.

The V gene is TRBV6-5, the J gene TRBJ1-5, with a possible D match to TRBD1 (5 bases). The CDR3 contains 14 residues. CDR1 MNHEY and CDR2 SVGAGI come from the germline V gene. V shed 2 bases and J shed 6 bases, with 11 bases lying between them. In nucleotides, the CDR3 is TGTGCCAGCAGTTACAGGGGACCGGGTCAGCCCCAGCATTTT. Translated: CASSYRGPGQPQHF.

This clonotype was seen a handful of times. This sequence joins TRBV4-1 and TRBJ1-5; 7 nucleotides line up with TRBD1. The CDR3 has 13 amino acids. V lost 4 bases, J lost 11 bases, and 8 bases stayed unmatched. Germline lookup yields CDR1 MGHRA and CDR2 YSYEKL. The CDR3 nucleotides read TGCGCCAGCAGCCCAGAGGGACAGCGGACCCAGCATTTT. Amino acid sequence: CASSPEGQRTQHF.

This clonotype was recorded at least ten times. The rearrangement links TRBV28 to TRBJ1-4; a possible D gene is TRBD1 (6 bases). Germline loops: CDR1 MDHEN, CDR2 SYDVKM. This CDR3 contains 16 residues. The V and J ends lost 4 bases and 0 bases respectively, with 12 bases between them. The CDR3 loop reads CASSSPTGSTNEKLFF. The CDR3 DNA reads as TGTGCCAGCAGTTCACCTACAGGGTCAACTAATGAAAAACTGTTTTTT.

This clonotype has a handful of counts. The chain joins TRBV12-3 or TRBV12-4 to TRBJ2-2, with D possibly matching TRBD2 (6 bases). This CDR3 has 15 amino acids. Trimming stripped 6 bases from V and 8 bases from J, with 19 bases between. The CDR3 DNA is TGTGCCAGCAGCTCATCGGGGGTCGCACCGGGGGAGCTGTTTTTT. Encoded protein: CASSSSGVAPGELFF.

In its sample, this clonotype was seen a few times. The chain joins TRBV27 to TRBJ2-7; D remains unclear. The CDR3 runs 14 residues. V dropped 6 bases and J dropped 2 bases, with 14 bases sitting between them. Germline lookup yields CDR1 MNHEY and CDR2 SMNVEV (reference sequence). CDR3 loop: CASSPFPKPYEQYF. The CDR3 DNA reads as TGTGCCAGCAGCCCTTTCCCCAAACCCTACGAGCAGTACTTC.

The CDR3 DNA sequence: TGTGCCACCAGCACAGGACATCGCAATCAGCCCCAGCATTTT. It translates to CATSTGHRNQPQHF. The V and J genes are TRBV15 and TRBJ1-5; tentatively, D is TRBD1 (5 bases). The V end was cut by 4 bases, the J end by 2 bases, with 9 bases between. Germline CDR1 is LNHNV and CDR2 is YYDKDF (reference sequence). CDR3 length equals 14 residues.

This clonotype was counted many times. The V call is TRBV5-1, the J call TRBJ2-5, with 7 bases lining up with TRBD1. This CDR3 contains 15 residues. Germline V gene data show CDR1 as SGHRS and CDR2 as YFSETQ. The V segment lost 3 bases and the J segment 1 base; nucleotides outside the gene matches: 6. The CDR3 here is CASSSTGSGQETQYF. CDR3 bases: TGCGCCAGCAGCTCGACAGGGAGTGGCCAAGAGACCCAGTACTTC.

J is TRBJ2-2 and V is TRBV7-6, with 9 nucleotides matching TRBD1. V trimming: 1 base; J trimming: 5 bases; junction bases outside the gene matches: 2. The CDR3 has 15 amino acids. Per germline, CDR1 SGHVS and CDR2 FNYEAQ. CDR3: CASSLGGQGTGELFF. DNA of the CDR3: TGTGCCAGCAGCTTAGGTGGACAGGGGACCGGGGAGCTGTTTTTT.

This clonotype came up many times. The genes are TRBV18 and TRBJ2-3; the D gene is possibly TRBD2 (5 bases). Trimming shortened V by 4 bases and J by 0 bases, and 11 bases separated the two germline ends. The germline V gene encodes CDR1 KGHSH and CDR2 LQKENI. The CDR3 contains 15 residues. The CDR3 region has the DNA TGTGCCAGCTCACGGGAGATGGTGAGCACAGATACGCAGTATTTT. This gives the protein CASSREMVSTDTQYF.

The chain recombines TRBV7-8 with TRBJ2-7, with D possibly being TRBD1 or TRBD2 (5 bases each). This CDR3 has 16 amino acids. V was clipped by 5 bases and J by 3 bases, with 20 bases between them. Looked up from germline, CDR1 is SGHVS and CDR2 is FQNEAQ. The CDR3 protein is CASSGGQGLGVYEQYF. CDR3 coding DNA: TGTGCCAGCAGCGGCGGTCAGGGCTTGGGGGTCTACGAGCAGTACTTC.

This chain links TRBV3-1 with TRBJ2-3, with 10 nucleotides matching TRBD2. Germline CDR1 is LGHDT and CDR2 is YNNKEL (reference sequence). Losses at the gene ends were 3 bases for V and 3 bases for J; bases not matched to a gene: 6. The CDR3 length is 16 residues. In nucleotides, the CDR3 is TGTGCCAGCAGCCAGATAGCGGGAGGATCGACAGATACGCAGTATTTT. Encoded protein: CASSQIAGGSTDTQYF.